The 9 T cell receptor beta chains listed next were all sequenced from one sample in a study of cytomegalovirus exposure and HLA in healthy donors. PCR primers comprised 60 Vbeta and 13 Jbeta primers. Profiling relied on immunoSEQ multiplex PCR, and the TCRdb table lists in-frame clones only, not all of them. Of roughly 180,000 clones in the sample, 70% to 80% are singletons; the top ten hold 1.4%. Source material: PBMCs. All receptors come from a woman in her 30s in good health and CMV-seropositive.

This clone has a single count. V and J are TRBV11-3 and TRBJ1-1, with 9 positions matching TRBD1. Trimming at V came to 3 bases and at J to 4 bases, leaving 3 bases not matched to a gene. The CDR3 is 14 amino acids. CDR1 is SGHNT and CDR2 is YENEEA in the germline V gene. This chain's CDR3 is CASSLRDRATEAFF. The DNA of the CDR3 is TGTGCCAGCAGCTTGCGGGACAGGGCCACTGAAGCTTTCTTT.

J is TRBJ2-3 and V is TRBV7-2; D is perhaps TRBD2 (6 bases). V was shortened by 1 base and J by 5 bases, with 13 bases between the two germline ends. CDR1 and CDR2 (germline): SGHTA, FQGNSA. This CDR3 contains 15 residues. The CDR3 DNA sequence: TGTGCCAGCAGCTTAGGTGTGGGAGCGGGAGATACGCAGTATTTT. It translates to CASSLGVGAGDTQYF.

This clone was picked up a small number of times. This sequence joins TRBV6-6 and TRBJ2-1; 9 nucleotides align to TRBD2. The germline CDR1 and CDR2 sequences are MNHNY and SVGAGI (reference sequence). This CDR3 is built from 14 residues. With V trimmed by 9 bases and J by 10 bases, 13 bases remained unmatched. The CDR3 sequence: CASQWGTSPSEQFF. The CDR3 DNA reads TGTGCCAGTCAATGGGGGACTAGCCCCTCGGAGCAGTTCTTC.

The chain couples TRBV5-4 to TRBJ1-1, with 7 bases matching TRBD1. V gave up 4 bases and J gave up 2 bases; unmatched junction bases: 5. The CDR3 runs 14 residues. Germline V gene lookup returns CDR1 SGHNT and CDR2 YYREEE (reference sequence). CDR3 bases: TGTGCCAGCAGCCCAGGGGGAGCAAACACTGAAGCTTTCTTT. It translates to CASSPGGANTEAFF.

J is TRBJ2-7 and V is TRBV7-2; TRBD2 agrees at 9 bases. V was clipped by 4 bases and J by 5 bases; unmatched bases: 9. The germline gives CDR1 SGHTA, CDR2 FQGNSA. The CDR3 totals 15 residues. CDR3 DNA: TGTGCCAGCAGCTGGGTGGCGGGAGGGCTCGACGAGCAGTACTTC. Translation gives CASSWVAGGLDEQYF.

CDR3 protein: CASSSLDPDEKLFF. CDR3 coding DNA: TGTGCCAGTAGTAGTCTAGACCCGGATGAAAAACTGTTTTTT. The genes are TRBV19 and TRBJ1-4; no definite D call. V lost 4 bases and J lost 6, with 12 bases in between. Germline CDR1 and CDR2: LNHDA and SQIVND (reference sequence). This CDR3 has 14 amino acids.

V and J are TRBV7-9 and TRBJ2-3, with 7 nucleotides matching TRBD2. Germline trimming cut 0 bases from V and 2 bases from J; bases unmatched to any gene: 5. CDR3 length: 16 amino acids. Germline V gene data show CDR1 as SEHNR and CDR2 as FQNEAQ (reference sequence). Here the CDR3 reads CASSLAASGATDTQYF. In DNA form, the CDR3 reads TGTGCCAGCAGCTTAGCGGCTAGCGGAGCCACAGATACGCAGTATTTT.

The chain has TRBV2 and TRBJ2-5; no reliable D call. The CDR3 consists of 14 residues. Germline CDR1 reads SNHLY; CDR2 reads FYNNEI. V was pared by 1 base and J by 3 bases, with 9 bases between. CDR3 bases: TGTGCCAGCAGTGAAGTTAACGCGGAAGAGACCCAGTACTTC. Its translation is CASSEVNAEETQYF.

This rearrangement joins TRBV10-3 to TRBJ2-7; 8 bases agree with TRBD1. J was trimmed by 4 bases and V by 6 bases; bases with no gene match: 8. Germline values: CDR1 ENHRY, CDR2 SYGVKD. The CDR3 consists of 14 residues. The CDR3 bases are TGTGCCATCAGAAGGGAGGACAGGGCTTACGAGCAGTACTTC. Translating it yields CAIRREDRAYEQYF.